These 8 T cell receptor beta chains came from one sample sequenced in a study of identical twins. TCRdb passed the 5' RACE reads through MiXCR, listing each CDR3 protein once. The sample lists under 350,000 distinct CDR3 sequences; less than 9.5% were seen once. This same sample was also part of a study on yellow fever vaccine responses in identical twins.

Material for sequencing was CD8+ T cells sorted from blood. Receptors were obtained from a woman younger than 30 in good health.

This clonotype was found many times. The chain joins TRBV6-6 to TRBJ2-7; no reliable D call. Germline V gene sequence: CDR1 MNHNY, CDR2 SVGAGI (reference sequence). This CDR3 has 13 residues. The V end was cut by 8 bases, the J end by 10 bases, with 21 bases between. The CDR3 spells CASVGGLHPNQYF. CDR3 nucleotide sequence: TGTGCCAGCGTTGGCGGTCTTCACCCCAACCAGTACTTC.

This clonotype was observed many times. The chain couples TRBV6-5 to TRBJ1-4; no clear D. Trimming left V 0 bases short and J 4 bases short, with 12 bases between. From germline, CDR1 is MNHEY and CDR2 SVGAGI. The CDR3 consists of 16 residues. The CDR3 coding sequence is TGTGCCAGCAGTTACTCACGGGTGGGAATTAATGAAAAACTGTTTTTT. It translates to CASSYSRVGINEKLFF.

This clonotype was counted only a few times. This chain links TRBV30 with TRBJ2-1; 7 bases fit TRBD2. CDR3 size: 18 residues. Per germline, CDR1 GTSNPN and CDR2 SVGIG (reference sequence). The junction had 20 bases not matched to a gene; V was cut back by 5 bases and J by 4 bases. In DNA form, the CDR3 reads TGTGCCTGGTGGGGGGGTGGACCGACAGTCAGGGATTACAATGAGCAGTTCTTC. Its protein is CAWWGGGPTVRDYNEQFF.

This chain links TRBV19 with TRBJ2-7; D possibly corresponds to TRBD2 (6 bases). The CDR3 is 15 residues long. V lost 3 bases, J lost 3 bases, and 15 bases lay in between. Germline-derived CDR1 and CDR2 are LNHDA and SQIVND (reference sequence). CDR3 coding DNA: TGTGCCAGTAGTATTGGAGCGCGGGACGGCTACGAGCAGTACTTC. It encodes CASSIGARDGYEQYF.

There are many counts of this clonotype. CDR3 residues: CASSQAVGLEAFF. The CDR3 nucleotides are TGCGCCAGCAGCCAGGCCGTAGGTCTAGAAGCTTTCTTT. The rearrangement links TRBV4-3 to TRBJ1-1; D is ambiguous. The CDR3 is made up of 13 amino acids. Germline-derived CDR1 and CDR2 are LGHNA and YSLEER. V was trimmed by 3 bases and J by 8 bases, leaving 13 bases between them.

This clonotype was seen many times. The gene calls are TRBV20-1 and TRBJ2-1; 10 nucleotides align to TRBD2. Germline trimming cut 2 bases from V and 0 bases from J; bases unmatched to any gene: 16. CDR1 is DFQATT, CDR2 SNEGSKA, per germline (reference sequence). CDR3 size: 20 residues. CDR3 DNA: TGCAGTGCTAGACCCGGCCCCACTAGCGGGATGGAGGCCTCCTACAATGAGCAGTTCTTC. Translation: CSARPGPTSGMEASYNEQFF.

This clonotype has a handful of counts. In DNA form, the CDR3 reads TGTGCCAGCAGCACTTCAGGGGTCGCCCGTAAAACCCAAGAGACCCAGTACTTC. It yields the protein CASSTSGVARKTQETQYF. The chain combines TRBV11-2 with TRBJ2-5; TRBD1 might be the D (6 bases). Trimming pared 5 bases from V and 1 base from J, leaving 23 bases between. Germline V gene sequence: CDR1 SGHAT, CDR2 FQNNGV. This CDR3 spans 18 amino acids.

The table lists this clonotype with many counts. The chain joins TRBV10-3 to TRBJ1-1, with unresolved D. There are 17 residues in the CDR3. Trimming cost V 5 bases and J 5 bases, with 24 bases left between them. In germline, CDR1 is ENHRY, CDR2 SYGVKD. The CDR3 reads CAISPELRIGEKTEAFF. DNA of the CDR3: TGTGCCATCAGTCCAGAACTCCGGATTGGTGAGAAGACTGAAGCTTTCTTT.